Included here is one T cell receptor beta chain sequence, with context. Antigen unknown. Trimming removed 2 bases from V and 1 base from J; junction bases left unmatched: 4. The CDR3 loop spans 15 amino acids. Germline V lookup: CDR1 MNHEY, CDR2 SVGAGI. Clones were read by immunoSEQ multiplex PCR, and TCRdb kept only the in-frame ones, dropping some. This table holds about 88,000 clones, approximately 80% found once. This sample was included in a study of a mutant IDH1 vaccine in newly diagnosed glioma. The wider study: Earlier treatment was radiotherapy, temozolomide, or both, with most getting both.

Broader study findings: Pseudoprogression seemingly bore no relation to changes in top peripheral T cell clonotypes. A vaccine-induced immune response developed in roughly 93% of the patients.

As to time point: baseline, week 1 (first vaccination visit). Treatment indicated: pre-vaccination baseline after standard-of-care therapy. The donors' diagnosis was new WHO grade 3 or 4 astrocytoma that was IDH1-mutant and ATRX-lost. The clonotype comes from a man aged 40-50 years with glioma. Some clones in this sample may be carry-over from other donors' samples. V usage is TRBV6-5 and J usage is TRBJ1-2; 7 nucleotides agree with TRBD1. Sequencing used PBMCs, obtained from a glioma patient treated with radiotherapy, temozolomide or both. Here the CDR3 reads CASSYTGQINYGYTF. The CDR3 region has the DNA TGTGCCAGCAGTTACACGGGACAGATTAACTATGGCTACACCTTC.